This T cell receptor (beta chain) was captured by sequencing in a study of blood T cell repertoires in COVID-19 (dated by TCRdb to about 2020). For context, the study as a whole: Samples covering the acute and convalescent phases of COVID-19 were provided by collaborators in the United States, Italy and Spain. The dataset comprised deeply sampled blood TCRbeta repertoires from subjects exposed to, actively infected with, or recovered from COVID-19. The samples were drawn from the first 160 participants of the ongoing ImmuneRACE study and from 1,200 or so subjects provided by 6 global collaborators. The repertoires were released in a freely available public database meant as a resource for research on the immune response to SARS-CoV-2. The sample metadata nearly always contained a de-identified subject ID, COVID-19 status, age in years and sex. The prospective study material was composed of cDNA or gDNA derived from T cells, B-cell-depleted T cells, or PBMCs. HLA class I and class II types, where available, came from metadata supplied by the sample provider rather than from assay-based typing.

To note about this clone: The antigen it recognizes is unknown. No quality values exist for individual bases; no much larger clone is one base distant.

Study-wide conclusions, independent of this receptor: The quantity of clinical and demographic metadata differed by source and by participant and was supplied without curation.

The immunoSEQ Assay, a bias-controlled multiplex PCR, was used to amplify TCRbeta CDR3 regions from genomic DNA. The original methods were these. Within the assay, amplification of reference gene primers was used to estimate how many nucleated cells each sample contained. To quantify the absolute abundance of each unique TCRbeta CDR3 rearrangement, sequence reads were collapsed and filtered. Productive Simpson clonality was computed per sample as the square root of Simpson's diversity index over productive rearrangements. Entries here come from immuneACCESS through TCRdb and include only in-frame sequences with V and J called. Some clones fail to appear in such tables; in the studies checked, an unresolved V gene covers under half of the shortfall, and the cause of the remainder is unknown. For V, J and clone size, that table is used; D and trimming come from the DNA. For this sample the table gives a few hundred thousand clones, of which about 82% were detected only once. About 12% of the sample lies in the top ten.

Whole blood was collected in K2EDTA tubes by collaborating institutions according to the institutions' own protocols. For TCRbeta analysis, collaborators shipped samples in one of three forms: frozen whole blood, isolated PBMCs, or DNA extracted from either of those sample types. As encoded in the germline V gene, CDR1 is SQVTM while CDR2 is ANQGSEA. The CDR3 numbers 12 residues from cysteine through phenylalanine. The only DNA kept is the CDR3, 36 bases in frame from the first base. V gives up 0 bases and J gives up 14 bases, and the segment between their germline ends measures 16 bases. This receptor was obtained from a man at least 80 years old with acute or convalescent COVID-19. Recombination linked TRBV29-1 to TRBJ1-2, with TRBD1 perhaps the D gene, on 6 matching bases. What was sequenced was peripheral blood. CDR3 loop: CSVEDRLGAETF. The nucleotides are TGCAGCGTTGAAGATAGATTGGGGGCGGAAACCTTC. The CDR3, completed at both ends by the reference TRBV29-1 and TRBJ1-2 genes, gives the full variable domain SAVISQKPSRDICQRGTSLTIQCQVDSQVTMMFWYRQQPGQSLTLIATANQGSEATYESGFVIDKFPISRPNLTFSTLTVSNMSPEDSSIYLCSVEDRLGAETFGSGTRLTVV.